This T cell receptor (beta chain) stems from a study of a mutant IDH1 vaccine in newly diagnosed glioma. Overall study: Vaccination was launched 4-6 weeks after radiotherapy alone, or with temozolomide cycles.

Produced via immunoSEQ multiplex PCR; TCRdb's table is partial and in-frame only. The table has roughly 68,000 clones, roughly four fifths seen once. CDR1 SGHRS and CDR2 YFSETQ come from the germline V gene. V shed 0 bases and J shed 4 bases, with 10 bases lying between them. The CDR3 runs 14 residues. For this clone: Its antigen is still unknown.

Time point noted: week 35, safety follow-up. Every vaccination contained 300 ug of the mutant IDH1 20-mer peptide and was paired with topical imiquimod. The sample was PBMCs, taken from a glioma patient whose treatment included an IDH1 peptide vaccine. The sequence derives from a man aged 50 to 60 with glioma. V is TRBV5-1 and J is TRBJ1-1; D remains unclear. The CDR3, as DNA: TGCGCCAGCAGCTTGGAAGATGGGTTCACTGAAGCTTTCTTT. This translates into CASSLEDGFTEAFF.